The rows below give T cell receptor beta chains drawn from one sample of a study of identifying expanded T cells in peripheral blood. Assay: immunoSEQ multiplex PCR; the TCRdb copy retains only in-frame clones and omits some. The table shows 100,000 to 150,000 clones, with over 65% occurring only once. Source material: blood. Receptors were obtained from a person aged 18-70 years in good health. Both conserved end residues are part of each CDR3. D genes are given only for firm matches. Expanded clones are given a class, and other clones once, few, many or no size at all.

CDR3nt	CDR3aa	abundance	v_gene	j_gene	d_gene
TGTGCCAGCTCACCAGCAGGCGGCGAGCAGTACTTC	CASSPAGGEQYF	once	TRBV18	TRBJ2-7	.
TGTGCCAGCAAGACCCCGCGGGGGGGAGGTGAAGATACGCAGTATTTT	CASKTPRGGGEDTQYF	.	TRBV7-9	TRBJ2-3	TRBD2
TGTGCCAGCATTCCGGCCGGGACAGGGTTTACTGAAAAACTGTTTTTT	CASIPAGTGFTEKLFF	once	TRBV2	TRBJ1-4	TRBD1
TGTGCCAGCAGGTTAGGCTACGAGCAGTACTTC	CASRLGYEQYF	.	TRBV6-5	TRBJ2-7	.
TGTGCCAGCTCACGAGGAGGGGGAGATGAAAAACTGTTTTTT	CASSRGGGDEKLFF	once	TRBV18	TRBJ1-4	.
TGTGCCAGCAGTTTAGGACAGGGGAATGGTAATGAGCAGTTCTTC	CASSLGQGNGNEQFF	.	TRBV5-8	TRBJ2-1	TRBD1
TGTGCCAGCTCACCAGAACGAAACTATGGCTACACCTTC	CASSPERNYGYTF	few	TRBV18	TRBJ1-2	.
TGCGCCAGCAGCCTTCTTAATCTAGGGGGCGGCACAGATACGCAGTATTTT	CASSLLNLGGGTDTQYF	.	TRBV4-1	TRBJ2-3	TRBD1
TGCGCCAGCAGCCAAGAACAGGGGGGGTTCAGGCCCCTCCACTTT	CASSQEQGGFRPLHF	.	TRBV4-1	TRBJ1-6	TRBD1
TGTGCCAGCAGCTTAAGTCGGGACACTGAAGCTTTCTTT	CASSLSRDTEAFF	.	TRBV7-3	TRBJ1-1	.
TGTGCCAGCACCAAGGACAGGGCGGGCACTGAAGCTTTCTTT	CASTKDRAGTEAFF	.	TRBV7-8	TRBJ1-1	TRBD1
TGTGCCAGCAGTCACGGGGTATCTGCCCAGCATTTT	CASSHGVSAQHF	.	TRBV7-9	TRBJ1-5	.
TGTGCCACCTCATCTGGCCGGGACAGAGAAAAACTGTTTTTT	CATSSGRDREKLFF	.	TRBV2	TRBJ1-4	TRBD1
TGCAGCGTCTCCCCCGCCAGGGGGCACGCCGGGGAGCTGTTTTTT	CSVSPARGHAGELFF	.	TRBV29-1	TRBJ2-2	TRBD1
TGTGCCAGCAGCCCCGGACAGTATCAGCCCCAGCATTTT	CASSPGQYQPQHF	.	TRBV7-2	TRBJ1-5	.
TGTGCCAGCAGTTTACAGGGGAGCACTGAAGCTTTCTTT	CASSLQGSTEAFF	.	TRBV7-6	TRBJ1-1	TRBD1
TGTGCCAGCAGGGGGTCATCCAAGCTAGCTTTCTTT	CASRGSSKLAFF	.	TRBV7-2	TRBJ1-1	.
TGTGCCAGCAGCCAAGGTCCGGACGGAGCCTACGAGCAGTACTTC	CASSQGPDGAYEQYF	.	TRBV5-6	TRBJ2-7	.
TGCGCCAGCCGCGGATTACTGAAGAACACTGAAGCTTTCTTT	CASRGLLKNTEAFF	.	TRBV4-1	TRBJ1-1	.
TGTGCCAGCAGCCAGGACGAGGCTCTCCCCTACGAGCAGTACTTC	CASSQDEALPYEQYF	.	TRBV14	TRBJ2-7	.
TGCGCCAGCAGCTTGTGGTCTTACGGGACACAAAGGGAGGAGGATGAAAAACTGTTTTTT	CASSLWSYGTQREEDEKLFF	.	TRBV5-1	TRBJ1-4	.
TGTGCCAGCAGGAGGACAGGGGGGAATTCACCCCTCCACTTT	CASRRTGGNSPLHF	.	TRBV6-5	TRBJ1-6	TRBD1
TGTGCCAGCGGAGGACAGATATCTGAAGCTTTCTTT	CASGGQISEAFF	.	TRBV2	TRBJ1-1	.
TGCGCCAGCAGCTTGGCGCTCCACGAGCAGTACTTC	CASSLALHEQYF	.	TRBV5-1	TRBJ2-7	.
TGTGCCAGCGTTGTTTATCGGACAGTCCACACTGAAGCTTTCTTT	CASVVYRTVHTEAFF	.	TRBV28	TRBJ1-1	.
TGTGCCAGCAGCGTAGTGTCCAGCGGGCCATACAATGAGCAGTTCTTC	CASSVVSSGPYNEQFF	.	TRBV9	TRBJ2-1	.
TGTGCCAGCAGCCGGACAGGGGGGACAGATACGCAGTATTTT	CASSRTGGTDTQYF	.	TRBV5-4	TRBJ2-3	TRBD1
TGTGCCAGCAGCATCCCCCGGTCACAGGGAGGCACCGGGGAGCTGTTTTTT	CASSIPRSQGGTGELFF	.	TRBV7-9	TRBJ2-2	.
TGCGCCAGCAAGAGGGGGGCTGCGAACACCGGGGAGCTGTTTTTT	CASKRGAANTGELFF	.	TRBV5-1	TRBJ2-2	.
TGTGCCAGCAGCCACGGGGGCGTACGAGGTGAAAAACTGTTTTTT	CASSHGGVRGEKLFF	.	TRBV5-6	TRBJ1-4	.
TGTGCCAGCTCACCGTCGACGAACTATGGCTACACCTTC	CASSPSTNYGYTF	.	TRBV18	TRBJ1-2	.
TGTGCCAGCAGTGAGCAGGCAGAGCGTGAGACCCAGTACTTC	CASSEQAERETQYF	once	TRBV25-1	TRBJ2-5	.
TGTGCCAGCAGTTACAGCCGGGACTATAATTCACCCCTCCACTTT	CASSYSRDYNSPLHF	.	TRBV6-5	TRBJ1-6	.
TGTGCCAGCAGTGAAAGATGGGGGATGGAGGGTGAAGCTTTCTTT	CASSERWGMEGEAFF	.	TRBV6-1	TRBJ1-1	.
TGTGCCAGCAGCTCTAGAGGTACGTCCTCCGGCACAGATACGCAGTATTTT	CASSSRGTSSGTDTQYF	.	TRBV11-3	TRBJ2-3	.
TGTGCCAGCAGCTTAGCGGCTAGCGGGGGCTACACCTTC	CASSLAASGGYTF	.	TRBV7-6	TRBJ1-2	.
TGTGCCAGCAGCTTAGGGCATCAAGAGACCCAGTACTTC	CASSLGHQETQYF	.	TRBV7-2	TRBJ2-5	.
TGCAGCGTTCCGGGGGCGCAGAGACAGAACACTGAAGCTTTCTTT	CSVPGAQRQNTEAFF	few	TRBV29-1	TRBJ1-1	.
TGCGCCAGCAGCCTAATGCCGGCAGGGAACTTTCAAGAGACCCAGTACTTC	CASSLMPAGNFQETQYF	.	TRBV5-1	TRBJ2-5	.
TGTGCCAGCAGCTTATTTGGCGGGGGGGCCTGGTCCTACAATGAGCAGTTCTTC	CASSLFGGGAWSYNEQFF	.	TRBV11-3	TRBJ2-1	TRBD2
TGTGCCAGCAGCGGGAGGAACACTGAAGCTTTCTTT	CASSGRNTEAFF	.	TRBV9	TRBJ1-1	.
TGTGCCAGCAGCTTCTGGTTGGCCCGATTTACTGAAGCTTTCTTT	CASSFWLARFTEAFF	.	TRBV7-6	TRBJ1-1	.
TGTGCCAGCAGCTTAGTGGAGGTCTCCTACGAGCAGTACTTC	CASSLVEVSYEQYF	few	TRBV7-8	TRBJ2-7	.
TGTGCCAGCAGCTACGGACGAACATGGAGCAATCAGCCCCAGCATTTT	CASSYGRTWSNQPQHF	.	TRBV5-8	TRBJ1-5	.
TGTGCCAGCAGCAGGGACAACAATCAGCCCCAGCATTTT	CASSRDNNQPQHF	.	TRBV13	TRBJ1-5	.
TGTGCCAGCAGCTTAATCTTTAGTGAGGATGAGCAGTTCTTC	CASSLIFSEDEQFF	.	TRBV7-2	TRBJ2-1	.
TGTGCCAGCTCACCCCTGGGACTAGCGGGGGTCCGCACAGATACGCAGTATTTT	CASSPLGLAGVRTDTQYF	.	TRBV18	TRBJ2-3	TRBD2
TGTGCCAGCAGTCCTCCAGGGGGCTTAGGTGGCTACACCTTC	CASSPPGGLGGYTF	.	TRBV6-5	TRBJ1-2	TRBD1
TGTGCCAGCAGCTTAGACTCACTCTACGAGCAGTACTTC	CASSLDSLYEQYF	.	TRBV7-8	TRBJ2-7	.
TGTGCCAGCAGCGGCAATGAGCAGTTCTTC	CASSGNEQFF	once	TRBV9	TRBJ2-1	.
TGTGCCAGTAGAGCGAACAGGGGAATTCGTCAGCCCCAGCATTTT	CASRANRGIRQPQHF	.	TRBV19	TRBJ1-5	TRBD1
TGTGCCAGCGGGGACAGGTACAATGAGCAGTTCTTC	CASGDRYNEQFF	.	TRBV2	TRBJ2-1	TRBD1
TGCAGCGTGCCGGGACAGGGCCTAACAGATACGCAGTATTTT	CSVPGQGLTDTQYF	.	TRBV29-1	TRBJ2-3	TRBD1
TGTGCCAGCTCAGGACAGCGCACAGATACGCAGTATTTT	CASSGQRTDTQYF	once	TRBV2	TRBJ2-3	.
TGTGCCAGCAGTTTCAATGGTGCAACTAATGAAAAACTGTTTTTT	CASSFNGATNEKLFF	.	TRBV28	TRBJ1-4	.
TGTGCCAGCAGCTTTAGCGGGGGGGGCCGGAATGAGCAGTTCTTC	CASSFSGGGRNEQFF	.	TRBV7-9	TRBJ2-1	TRBD2
TGTGCCAGCAAATCCGGGACAGGACCTTGGGCCCAGTACTTC	CASKSGTGPWAQYF	.	TRBV25-1	TRBJ2-5	TRBD1
TGCGCCAGCAGCCGCAAGCTCCACCGTCGGGCTACGTTACACTACGAGCAGTACTTC	CASSRKLHRRATLHYEQYF	.	TRBV4-3	TRBJ2-7	.
TGTGCCAGCAGCTTGTATGGGGTAACTGGAAACACCATATATTTT	CASSLYGVTGNTIYF	.	TRBV5-6	TRBJ1-3	.
TGTGCCAGCAGTATATCAAGTAGCAATCAGCCCCAGCATTTT	CASSISSSNQPQHF	.	TRBV27	TRBJ1-5	.